This TCR beta chain was retrieved from a study of control samples from healthy donors and cancer patients. This clone has a single count. Repertoires were generated with immunoSEQ multiplex PCR, while TCRdb's copy carries only in-frame clones and drops some. This repertoire shows about 94,000 clones, 90% found once; its top ten account for 3% to 4.5%. Trimming at V came to 2 bases and at J to 4 bases, leaving 4 bases not matched to a gene. Looked up from germline, CDR1 is SGHNT and CDR2 is YYREEE (reference sequence). The CDR3 totals 14 residues. V and J are TRBV5-4 and TRBJ2-5; 8 nucleotides agree with TRBD2. Sequencing was carried out using blood. The source of this sequence is a woman under 30 in good health. The chain's CDR3 is CASSFPGGAETQYF. The CDR3 DNA follows: TGTGCCAGCAGCTTTCCGGGGGGGGCAGAGACCCAGTACTTC.